This record looks at one TCR beta chain sequence and its context. TCRdb's table, derived via immunoSEQ multiplex PCR, lists solely in-frame clones and lacks some. Of some 30,000 clones listed, 90% to 95% are singletons. The data belong to a study of T cell responses to AZD1222 COVID-19 vaccine. The CDR3 sequence is 14 residues long. Per germline, CDR1 GTSNPN and CDR2 SVGIG (reference sequence). Trimming removed 5 bases from V and 4 bases from J; junction bases left unmatched: 11. V usage is TRBV30 and J usage is TRBJ2-7; TRBD1 matches at 7 bases. The clonotype was recovered from an adult in good health. Specimen: peripheral blood, collected on day 0 of AZD1222 vaccination. CDR3 loop: CAWARGQTGYEQYF. CDR3 coding DNA: TGTGCCTGGGCTCGCGGGCAGACAGGGTACGAGCAGTACTTC.